Listed here is a single T cell receptor (beta chain). The source of the sample is a study of blood T cell repertoires in COVID-19. Across the whole study: Sources were T cells, B-cell-depleted T cells, or PBMCs; the material itself was cDNA or gDNA.

The CDR3 runs 13 residues. Germline V gene sequence: CDR1 LGHDT, CDR2 YNNKEL (reference sequence). V was trimmed by 8 bases and J by 1 base, leaving 11 bases between them. As originally analysed: Reference gene primer amplification in the assay estimated nucleated cell counts. Assay used: immunoSEQ multiplex PCR; TCRdb lists only in-frame clones, some missing. V and J calls and clone size are given by that table; D and trimming were obtained from the DNA. The repertoire holds under 250,000 clones, 70% to 90% seen once, with approximately 9.6% in the top ten. Everyone who took part was roughly 18 to 90 years old, and they came from about two dozen US areas. Assignments of participants to cohorts depended upon their own reported clinical history.

The rearrangement links TRBV3-1 (or the pseudogene TRBV3-2) to TRBJ1-1, with D maybe TRBD1 (5 bases). The specimen sequenced was PBMCs or T cells enriched from blood (not recorded which). The source of this sequence is a woman aged 50 to 65 with acute COVID-19. The CDR3 is CASGAYRNTEAFF. The DNA of the CDR3 is TGTGCCAGCGGGGCCTACAGGAACACTGAAGCTTTCTTT.